The 13 T cell receptor beta chains below all came from one sample that was sequenced in a study of shared clonotypes between healthy human individuals. The protocol was immunoSEQ multiplex PCR, while the TCRdb copy is restricted to in-frame clones and leaves out a portion. The table has about 380,000 clones, 90% to 97% seen once. What was sequenced was memory CD8+ T cells sorted from blood. Documented subset: CD45RO+ cells pooled with CCR7-negative TemRA cells. The receptors were sampled from a man aged 30 to 39 in good health.

This chain uses TRBV28 with TRBJ2-1; tentatively, D is TRBD1 (6 bases). V gave up 5 bases and J gave up 5 bases, with 13 bases separating them. This CDR3 has 14 amino acids. Germline values: CDR1 MDHEN, CDR2 SYDVKM. As DNA, the CDR3 is TGTGCCAGCAGTCTATACAGGGCCCACAATGAGCAGTTCTTC. Translating it yields CASSLYRAHNEQFF.

This clone was observed once. The junction and the germline gene differ at one end; a read error may be behind it. The genes are TRBV7-7 and TRBJ2-7; D could derive from TRBD1 or TRBD2 (6 bases each). The CDR3 sequence is 13 residues long. Germline V gene sequence: CDR1 SSHAT, CDR2 FNYEAQ (reference sequence). CDR3 in amino acids: CASSFSRGGEQYF. DNA for the CDR3: TGTGCTAGCAGCTTTAGCAGGGGAGGCGAGCAGTACTTC. Drawing the rest from reference TRBV7-7 and TRBJ2-7, the complete variable domain is GAGVSQSPRYKVTKRGQDVTLRCDPISSHATLYWYQQALGQGPEFLTYFNYEAQPDKSGLPSDRFSAERPEGSISTLTIQRTEQRDSAMYRCASSFSRGGEQYFGPGTRLTVT.

In its sample, this clone was seen once. The rearrangement uses TRBV7-8 and TRBJ2-2, with D unresolved. The CDR3 covers 17 residues. V was clipped by 0 bases and J by 1 base, with 12 bases between them. CDR1 and CDR2 (germline): SGHVS, FQNEAQ. This CDR3 reads CASSLAGIRVNTGELFF. CDR3 in DNA: TGTGCCAGCAGCTTAGCTGGGATTAGGGTGAACACCGGGGAGCTGTTTTTT.

V is TRBV6-1 and J is TRBJ2-3; 7 positions agree with TRBD2. This CDR3 has 15 residues. Germline V CDR1 and CDR2: MNHNS, SASEGT. Unmatched junction bases numbered 13, after V lost 10 bases and J lost 3 bases. The CDR3 DNA reads TGTGCCACCCAACTAAGAGCGGGAAGGACAGATACGCAGTATTTT. It codes for CATQLRAGRTDTQYF.

About this clone itself: The same CDR3 also results from other DNA sequences found in this sample. This sequence joins TRBV4-2 and TRBJ2-5; no clear D. The CDR3 length is 13 residues. V lost 1 base and J 3 bases, leaving 6 bases between the germline ends. Germline CDR1 is LGHNA and CDR2 is YNFKEQ. For the CDR3, the DNA is TGTGCCAGCAGCCAAGGCCAGAAAGAGACCCAGTACTTC. Its protein product is CASSQGQKETQYF.

The gene calls are TRBV7-9 and TRBJ1-5; possibly TRBD1 for D (5 bases). The germline gives CDR1 SEHNR, CDR2 FQNEAQ (reference sequence). There are 14 residues in the CDR3. V lost 4 bases and J 0 bases, leaving 7 bases between the germline ends. CDR3 DNA sequence: TGTGCCAGCAGCTCTGGGGGTAGCAATCAGCCCCAGCATTTT. Its translation is CASSSGGSNQPQHF.

The chain uses TRBV15 and TRBJ1-5; D possibly corresponds to TRBD1 (5 bases). CDR3 size: 16 residues. The germline gives CDR1 LNHNV, CDR2 YYDKDF (reference sequence). Trimming cost V 2 bases and J 6 bases, with 17 bases left between them. The CDR3 DNA is TGTGCCACCAGCAGACACCCCAGGGAAGAGGGTCAGCCCCAGCATTTT. Translating gives CATSRHPREEGQPQHF.

The chain has TRBV19 and TRBJ2-2; 8 bases fit TRBD1. Germline CDR1 reads LNHDA; CDR2 reads SQIVND (reference sequence). Trimming cost V 9 bases and J 4 bases; bases outside gene matches: 4. The CDR3 has 13 amino acids. CDR3 in amino acids: CARGQGFTGELFF. Here the CDR3 DNA reads TGTGCCAGAGGACAGGGCTTCACCGGGGAGCTGTTTTTT.

This clone was observed once. The V call is TRBV7-3, the J call TRBJ2-1, with D perhaps matching TRBD1 or TRBD2 (5 bases each). The CDR3 is 19 residues long. Trimming cost V 3 bases and J 7 bases, with 28 bases left between them. CDR1 and CDR2 from the germline V gene are SGHTA and FQGTGA. CDR3 sequence reads: CASSLYTGAERGLRNEQFF. CDR3 DNA sequence: TGTGCCAGCAGCTTGTACACCGGGGCCGAGAGGGGCTTAAGGAATGAGCAGTTCTTC.

As regards this clone: The germline gene is not matched at one end of the junction; a read error may be the cause. The rearrangement joins TRBV27 to TRBJ2-6; TRBD2 is a possible D gene (6 bases). Germline lookup yields CDR1 MNHEY and CDR2 SMNVEV (reference sequence). The CDR3 runs to 16 residues. The CDR3 loop is CASRLSVGGGANVLTF. In DNA form, the CDR3 reads TGTGCCAGCAGATTATCGGTGGGGGGTGGGGCCAACGTCCTGACTTTC.

The chain uses TRBV30 and TRBJ2-5; D gene uncertain. Trimming took off 5 bases at V and 2 bases at J, with 12 bases between the two ends. Per the germline V gene, CDR1 is GTSNPN and CDR2 is SVGIG (reference sequence). The CDR3 spans 13 residues. The CDR3 region is CAWFPLTQETQYF. For the CDR3, the DNA is TGTGCCTGGTTCCCTCTCACACAAGAGACCCAGTACTTC.

V gene TRBV19 combines with J gene TRBJ1-2; D is possibly TRBD1 (5 bases). V was pared by 6 bases and J by 3 bases, with 14 bases between. The CDR3 length is 14 residues. Germline V CDR1 and CDR2: LNHDA, SQIVND (reference sequence). CDR3 DNA: TGTGCCAGTAGCCAAGGGGAGGGGCACTATGGCTACACCTTC. Its protein product is CASSQGEGHYGYTF.

The chain has TRBV7-8 and TRBJ2-2; D unresolved. V shed 1 base and J shed 5 bases, with 5 bases lying between them. CDR1 SGHVS and CDR2 FQNEAQ come from the germline V gene. This CDR3 comprises 13 residues. In nucleotides, the CDR3 is TGTGCCAGCAGCTTAGATGAGACCGGGGAGCTGTTTTTT. Translation: CASSLDETGELFF.